This record covers a single TCR beta chain. Its target is unknown. The CDR3 sequence is 12 residues long. The germline gives CDR1 LNHDA, CDR2 SQIVND (reference sequence). Trimming at V came to 2 bases and at J to 8 bases, leaving 2 bases not matched to a gene. Separate from the roughly 710-subject first cohort, the roughly 120-subject validation cohort was the one that the donors belonged to. This sample was taken from a study of cytomegalovirus exposure and HLA in healthy donors. Study observations and caveats: Cytomegalovirus association was listed for under 200 TCR beta chains. In the 120 validation repertoires, about 94% of cluster scores exceeded 0, per a later analysis. Rarity held for most TCR sequences, but there were some public TCRs that occurred in many donors.

Using immunoSEQ multiplex PCR, the repertoire was profiled, and TCRdb retains in-frame clones only, with some absent. The sample contains about 55,000 clones, about 93% of which appear only once. The TCR sequence derives from a man between 18 and 35 years old in good health and CMV-seronegative. Sequenced material: PBMCs. The chain recombines TRBV19 with TRBJ1-2, with 7 positions matching TRBD1. Written as DNA, the CDR3 is TGTGCCAGTAGTATACGACAGGGCGGCTACACCTTC. This encodes CASSIRQGGYTF.